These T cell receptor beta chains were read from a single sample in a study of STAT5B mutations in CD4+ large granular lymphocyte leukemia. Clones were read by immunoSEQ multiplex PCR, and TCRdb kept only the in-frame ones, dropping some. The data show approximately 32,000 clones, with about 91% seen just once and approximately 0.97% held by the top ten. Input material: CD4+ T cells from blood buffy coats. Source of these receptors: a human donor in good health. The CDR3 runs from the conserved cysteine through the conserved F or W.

CASSTQGGYEQYF,TRBV19,TRBJ2-7
CATSRGRDNQPQHF,TRBV15,TRBJ1-5
CASREDRTNSRYQETQYF,TRBV7-9,TRBJ2-5
CASSLQGDRTDTQYF,TRBV5-8,TRBJ2-3
CASSSTSRQPQHF,TRBV7-9,TRBJ1-5
CASSLSIAGGEDTQYF,TRBV11-3,TRBJ2-3
CASKVTGGEKLFF,TRBV19,TRBJ1-4
CASSPRTGFLLSGNTIYF,TRBV9,TRBJ1-3
CASSNNEKLFF,TRBV5-4,TRBJ1-4
CASSPNGQTYEQYF,TRBV18,TRBJ2-7
CASIRGVGGYTF,TRBV7-2,TRBJ1-2
CASSLLTGMGEQYF,TRBV19,TRBJ2-7
CASSSGRREIAANYGYTF,TRBV2,TRBJ1-2
CASSLNRGGETQYF,TRBV7-8,TRBJ2-5
CASTPGQVTNYGYTF,TRBV19,TRBJ1-2
CASSGAALAGGGYGYTF,TRBV7-2,TRBJ1-2
CASRVSIRAYEQYF,TRBV27,-
CASSQQGRRDEKLFF,TRBV4-3,TRBJ1-4
CASSFSTNQPQHF,TRBV28,TRBJ1-5
CASSYGPEQYF,TRBV6-1,TRBJ2-7
CASSPPSLLTNEKLFF,TRBV4-1,TRBJ1-4
CASSPAGGLNSPLHF,TRBV7-2,TRBJ1-6
CAISESGYEQYF,TRBV10-3,TRBJ2-7
CASSLRDYEQYF,TRBV28,TRBJ2-7
CASSSNYRGGGWGYTF,TRBV27,TRBJ1-2
CASSQARNGGQPQHF,TRBV4-1,TRBJ1-5
CASGTGGPTSYEQYF,TRBV9,TRBJ2-7
CASSIPGLAGYNEQFF,TRBV19,TRBJ2-1
CASSLIGSGYNEQFF,TRBV7-6,TRBJ2-1
CASGFGTGATGELFF,TRBV12-5,TRBJ2-2
CASSTDSVHNEQFF,TRBV7-2,TRBJ2-1
CASRPLNRALQETQYF,TRBV4-1,TRBJ2-5
CASRYGTSVLDEQFF,TRBV2,TRBJ2-1
CASSLLDTQYF,TRBV6-5,TRBJ2-3
CASSIQGGNTGELFF,TRBV5-1,TRBJ2-2
CATRPTGSRNQPQHF,TRBV15,TRBJ1-5
CASSYGYSTDTQYF,TRBV6-5,TRBJ2-3
CASSQDGKWWDTQYF,TRBV4-3,TRBJ2-3
CASSVEQGTTEAFF,TRBV9,TRBJ1-1
CASSVARGRLSGNTIYF,TRBV9,TRBJ1-3
CASSPGTGGLENEQFF,TRBV7-2,TRBJ2-1
CAANRGRPVSETQYF,TRBV7-9,TRBJ2-5
CATQFRASGSWAQETQYF,TRBV19,TRBJ2-5
CASSPTQSTGTQYF,TRBV5-1,TRBJ2-3
CASSDQIMYGYTF,TRBV27,TRBJ1-2